These T cell receptor beta chains were read from a single sample in a study of molecular identifiers for immune sequencing clone quantification. In TCRdb, the PCR reads were re-called with MiXCR into one record per CDR3 protein. This table holds 250,000 to 350,000 distinct CDR3 sequences, about 20% found once. The sample comprised naive CD8+ T cells from blood, with Jurkat cell RNA spiked in. All receptors derive from a human donor in good health. Some libraries in this study had Jurkat cell RNA spiked in. CDR3s include the opening cysteine and the closing phenylalanine or tryptophan.

v_call cdr3_aa
TRBV27 CASNTGGNEQFF
TRBV9 CASSVGLGDSPLHF
TRBV13 CASSPGQGDSYEQYF
TRBV20-1 CSARRQGEQYF
TRBV7-9 CASSWPDGTDTQYF
TRBV7-2 CASSLGAWGGSFEQYF
TRBV7-9 CASSPRTGGDKGEPQHF
TRBV6-1 CASRAWGNHPTDTQYF
TRBV7-8 CASSLADGQGGDYTF
TRBV19 CASSKLAGEPRGDIQYF
TRBV5-4 CASSPGLDSNQPQHF
TRBV11-2 CASSLEVRVAGELFF
TRBV9 CASSGGGNTQYF
TRBV11-3 CASSLERQILPYEQYF
TRBV14 CASSQSSYTGELFF
TRBV7-3 CASSSGLAGINEQFF
TRBV4-1 CASSLHPGASGNTIYF
TRBV12-3/TRBV12-4 CASGGDEQYF
TRBV19 CATWDSYNEQFF
TRBV30 CAWSERLPSPDYEQYF
TRBV9 CASSGLAGGSYNEQFF
TRBV28 CASSPYAGASYGYTF
TRBV29-1 CSVVGSRADTQYF
TRBV2 CATLSRGSNYGYTF
TRBV25-1 CASSEWGTGSYEQYF
TRBV30 CAWSYGSGIYEQYF
TRBV7-2 CASSPGQGLQAFF
TRBV29-1 CSVEPGTGGYEQYF
TRBV4-2 CASSLLPGLVEGTDTQYF
TRBV7-9 CASSPGGGPYEQYF
TRBV11-2 CASGGRLRDEQFF
TRBV3-1 CASWGQGAVRGYGYTF
TRBV2 CASSEGGTGALGYTF
TRBV19 CASSTKLTGSNTEAFF
TRBV4-1 CASSQVGSSGEQFF
TRBV7-6 CASSGSYTDTQYF
TRBV4-1 CASSQMGQTTTEAFF
TRBV4-2 CASSPRLAETDTQYF
TRBV5-6 CASSHEPGARIYGYTF
TRBV27 CASSLHPSDRVKDNSPLHF
TRBV6-5 CASSYSDHRGEDTQYF